The 23 T cell receptor beta chains in this list originate from one sample, sequenced in a study of Graves' ophthalmopathy and Graves' hyperthyroidism. Researchers took RNA transcripts and amplified TCR beta CDR3 regions from them. The first-round RT-PCR employed HTBI primers together with the Qiagen OneStep RT-PCR kit. A multiplex PCR was then performed as the second round. TCRdb analysed the multiplex PCR reads with MiXCR anew, one entry per CDR3 protein. This sample yields a few hundred thousand distinct CDR3 sequences, of which 35% to 45% are seen a single time; about 4.2% belongs to the top ten. Source material: peripheral blood or thyroid tissue (not recorded which). The receptor source for this set is an adult man with Graves' hyperthyroidism.

Points on this clonotype: A clone one base away is much larger, so this may be a read error. This CDR3 fails to terminate in the conserved phenylalanine or tryptophan, so it likely reflects a read error. V usage is TRBV11-2 and J usage is TRBJ2-7, with 8 nucleotides matching TRBD1. The CDR3 loop spans 15 amino acids. The V and J ends lost 7 bases and 1 base, in that order; junction bases with no gene match: 9. Germline CDR1 is SGHAT and CDR2 is FQNNGV. The CDR3 sequence is CASTPGTGASYEQYS. DNA of the CDR3: TGTGCCAGCACACCCGGGACAGGTGCTTCCTACGAGCAGTACTCC.

This clonotype was seen many times. The V call is TRBV7-8, the J call TRBJ1-1; D not resolved. Trimming removed 2 bases at V and 8 bases at J, with 6 bases between. CDR3 length: 11 residues. Germline CDR1 SGHVS, CDR2 FQNEAQ. As DNA, the CDR3 is TGTGCCAGCAGCTTATACCGAGAAGCTTTCTTT. Its protein product is CASSLYREAFF.

As for this clonotype: A much larger clonotype is one base distant, so this may be a read error. This chain uses TRBV11-2 with TRBJ1-1; D is unresolved. CDR1 and CDR2 from the germline V gene are SGHAT and FQNNGV. The CDR3 loop spans 14 amino acids. CDR3 amino acids: CAGSPKQVNTEAFF. In DNA form, the CDR3 reads TGTGCCGGCAGCCCGAAGCAAGTGAACACTGAAGCTTTCTTT.

The chain recombines TRBV29-1 with TRBJ1-2, with 7 positions matching TRBD1. Per the germline V gene, CDR1 is SQVTM and CDR2 is ANQGSEA. Germline trimming cut 3 bases from V and 2 bases from J; bases unmatched to any gene: 9. The CDR3 length is 15 residues. CDR3 amino acids: CSVDGTRQGNYGYTF. CDR3 nucleotide sequence: TGCAGCGTTGATGGGACAAGACAGGGAAACTATGGCTACACCTTC. The full variable domain, with the rest looked up from reference TRBV29-1 and TRBJ1-2, is SAVISQKPSRDICQRGTSLTIQCQVDSQVTMMFWYRQQPGQSLTLIATANQGSEATYESGFVIDKFPISRPNLTFSTLTVSNMSPEDSSIYLCSVDGTRQGNYGYTFGSGTRLTVV.

V gene TRBV9 combines with J gene TRBJ1-1, with unresolved D. CDR3 size: 14 residues. Trimming took off 1 base at V and 9 bases at J, with 16 bases between the two ends. CDR1 SGDLS and CDR2 YYNGEE come from the germline V gene. The CDR3 DNA sequence: TGTGCCAGCAGCGTATTCCCAGGTATGACTAAAGCTTTCTTT. Translated: CASSVFPGMTKAFF.

This clonotype has ten or more counts. The J gene is TRBJ1-2, the V gene TRBV9; the match to TRBD1 covers 7 bases. This CDR3 has 11 residues. Trimming removed 5 bases from V and 7 bases from J; junction bases left unmatched: 2. Germline V lookup: CDR1 SGDLS, CDR2 YYNGEE. The CDR3 protein is CASRDRFGYTF. The CDR3 coding sequence is TGTGCCAGCAGGGACAGGTTTGGCTACACCTTC.

This clonotype has a count of ten or more. V is TRBV10-3 and J is TRBJ2-3; no firm D call. The CDR3 extends over 14 amino acids. V lost 7 bases and J lost 0, with 11 bases in between. Germline CDR1 reads ENHRY; CDR2 reads SYGVKD. The CDR3 coding sequence is TGTGCCATCACTTGGACCTCTAGCACAGATACGCAGTATTTT. Its translation: CAITWTSSTDTQYF.

The chain employs TRBV12-3 or TRBV12-4 and TRBJ1-5; 10 bases fit TRBD1. V trimming: 1 base; J trimming: 14 bases; junction bases outside the gene matches: 5. The CDR3 runs to 13 residues. The CDR3: CASSLGGQGHEHF. The CDR3, as DNA: TGTGCCAGCAGTTTAGGGGGACAGGGGCACGAGCATTTT.

This clonotype was seen at least ten times. The CDR3 DNA sequence: TGTGCCAGCAGCCAGAAGGTTGAGCAGTACTTC. Its protein product is CASSQKVEQYF. This chain uses TRBV5-5 with TRBJ2-7; D gene uncertain. Germline V CDR1 and CDR2: SGHKS, YYEKEE (reference sequence). This CDR3 comprises 11 residues. Trimming shortened V by 4 bases and J by 7 bases, and 9 bases separated the two germline ends.

V usage is TRBV7-9 and J usage is TRBJ1-1; 7 bases line up with TRBD1. CDR3 size: 15 residues. V shed 5 bases, J shed 10 bases, and the junction held 16 bases outside the gene matches. The germline gives CDR1 SEHNR, CDR2 FQNEAQ (reference sequence). The CDR3, as DNA: TGTGCCAGCAGCGTGGACGACAGGGCATCACGTGCAGCTTTCTTT. Residues: CASSVDDRASRAAFF.

This clonotype was recorded once. This CDR3 fails to terminate in the conserved phenylalanine or tryptophan, so it likely reflects a read error. The chain's CDR3 is CASSLYQETQYL. The CDR3 DNA follows: TGCGCCAGCAGCCTGTACCAGGAGACCCAGTACCTC. The chain combines TRBV5-1 with TRBJ2-5; no reliable D call. The germline V gene has CDR1 SGHRS and CDR2 YFSETQ. This CDR3 spans 12 amino acids.

This clonotype has at least ten counts. The genes are TRBV5-5 and TRBJ2-7, with 10 bases that match TRBD1. Trimming took 1 base from V and 3 from J; bases not matched to a gene: 4. CDR3 length: 15 amino acids. The germline V gene has CDR1 SGHKS and CDR2 YYEKEE (reference sequence). CDR3 bases: TGTGCCAGCAGCTTGCCGGGACAGGGGTACTACGAGCAGTACTTC. Protein sequence: CASSLPGQGYYEQYF. The variable domain in full, completed from reference TRBV5-5 and TRBJ2-7, reads DAGVTQSPTHLIKTRGQQVTLRCSPISGHKSVSWYQQVLGQGPQFIFQYYEKEERGRGNFPDRFSARQFPNYSSELNVNALLLGDSALYLCASSLPGQGYYEQYFGPGTRLTVT.

About this clonotype: A much larger clone differs by one base, so this may be a read error. J is TRBJ1-3 and V is TRBV9, with D maybe TRBD1 (5 bases). This CDR3 is 15 amino acids long. Germline CDR1 SGDLS, CDR2 YYNGEE. Trimming took 0 bases from V and 2 from J, leaving 9 bases between them. The CDR3 is CASSVEGAAGNTIYF. The DNA for the CDR3 is TGTGCCAGCAGCGTAGAAGGGGCAGCTGGAAACACCATATATTTT.

J is TRBJ2-5 and V is TRBV7-2; 9 positions match TRBD1. The germline gives CDR1 SGHTA, CDR2 FQGNSA. The CDR3 spans 13 residues. The junction had 3 bases not matched to a gene; V was cut back by 8 bases and J by 2 bases. The CDR3 region is CASADRGQETQYF. The CDR3 DNA reads as TGTGCCAGCGCTGACAGGGGGCAAGAGACCCAGTACTTC. The variable domain in full, with the rest retrieved from reference TRBV7-2 and TRBJ2-5, is GAGVSQSPSNKVTEKGKDVELRCDPISGHTALYWYRQSLGQGLEFLIYFQGNSAPDKSGLPSDRFSAERTGGSVSTLTIQRTQQEDSAVYLCASADRGQETQYFGPGTRLLVL.

The J gene is TRBJ1-4, the V gene TRBV2; 8 bases align to TRBD1. Germline CDR1 is SNHLY and CDR2 is FYNNEI. The CDR3 is 15 residues long. V was clipped by 3 bases and J by 8 bases; unmatched bases: 8. CDR3 nucleotide sequence: TGTGCCAGCAGTGAGGACAGGGCACTTAACGAAAAACTGTTTTTT. Translating it yields CASSEDRALNEKLFF.

This clonotype was detected once. The chain combines TRBV24-1 with TRBJ2-2, with 7 bases aligning to TRBD2. CDR1 is KGHDR and CDR2 is SFDVKD in the germline V gene. The CDR3 contains 13 residues. V dropped 4 bases and J dropped 10; count of bases not matched to a gene: 5. The CDR3 bases are TGTGCCACCAGTGACTCCACTAGCGTGGAGCTGTTTTTT. Protein product: CATSDSTSVELFF.

The rearrangement joins TRBV18 to TRBJ2-5; D perhaps matches TRBD1 (5 bases). Looked up from germline, CDR1 is KGHSH and CDR2 is LQKENI. Trimming cost V 2 bases and J 5 bases, with 18 bases left between them. The CDR3 sequence is 16 residues long. CDR3 sequence: CASSPIKEGAGETQYF. CDR3 DNA sequence: TGTGCCAGCTCACCAATAAAAGAAGGGGCAGGGGAGACCCAGTACTTC.

This clonotype appeared many times. The chain recombines TRBV12-3 or TRBV12-4 with TRBJ2-5, with 11 bases identical to TRBD1. V dropped 1 base and J dropped 5; count of bases not matched to a gene: 9. The CDR3 spans 17 residues. The CDR3 DNA sequence: TGTGCCAGCAGTTTAGGCGGTTGGGGACAGGGGGACGAGACCCAGTACTTC. Translated, it gives CASSLGGWGQGDETQYF.

There are a few counts of this clonotype. This chain uses TRBV27 with TRBJ1-5; 9 bases map to TRBD1. The CDR3 loop spans 14 amino acids. Germline CDR1 is MNHEY and CDR2 is SMNVEV (reference sequence). V was pared by 6 bases and J by 4 bases, with 4 bases of the junction left unmatched. This CDR3 is CASRRQGVNQPQHF. As DNA, the CDR3 is TGTGCCAGCAGAAGACAGGGGGTTAATCAGCCCCAGCATTTT.

This clonotype was detected ten times or more. The chain joins TRBV29-1 to TRBJ2-7; TRBD1 might be the D (7 bases). Germline values: CDR1 SQVTM, CDR2 ANQGSEA. There are 13 residues in the CDR3. Trimming took off 7 bases at V and 0 bases at J, with 13 bases between the two ends. In DNA form, the CDR3 reads TGCAGCGGACTAGGGACAGACTCCTACGAGCAGTACTTC. Its protein product is CSGLGTDSYEQYF.

This clonotype has more than one count but fewer than ten. V usage is TRBV6-5 and J usage is TRBJ2-7; D is ambiguous. The CDR3 extends over 12 amino acids. The germline CDR1 and CDR2 sequences are MNHEY and SVGAGI. V was trimmed by 5 bases and J by 3 bases, leaving 8 bases between them. CDR3 sequence reads: CASSQWGYEQYF. The CDR3 DNA is TGTGCCAGCAGTCAATGGGGCTACGAGCAGTACTTC.

The V and J genes are TRBV6-5 and TRBJ2-7; TRBD2 might be the D (5 bases). This CDR3 is 14 amino acids long. Germline V lookup: CDR1 MNHEY, CDR2 SVGAGI. Trimming shortened V by 4 bases and J by 0 bases, and 10 bases separated the two germline ends. As DNA, the CDR3 is TGTGCCAGCAGTTTCGGGGAAGGCTCCTACGAGCAGTACTTC. Amino acid sequence: CASSFGEGSYEQYF.

The DNA of the CDR3 is TGCAGTGCTAGAGTCCGCGGGGGCCGATCGATCGGGTTCGACGAGCAGTACTTC. It is translated as CSARVRGGRSIGFDEQYF. This chain connects TRBV20-1 to TRBJ2-7; weak D call: TRBD2 (7 bases). V gave up 1 base and J gave up 5 bases, with 27 bases separating them. Germline CDR1 reads DFQATT; CDR2 reads SNEGSKA (reference sequence). The CDR3 runs to 18 residues.